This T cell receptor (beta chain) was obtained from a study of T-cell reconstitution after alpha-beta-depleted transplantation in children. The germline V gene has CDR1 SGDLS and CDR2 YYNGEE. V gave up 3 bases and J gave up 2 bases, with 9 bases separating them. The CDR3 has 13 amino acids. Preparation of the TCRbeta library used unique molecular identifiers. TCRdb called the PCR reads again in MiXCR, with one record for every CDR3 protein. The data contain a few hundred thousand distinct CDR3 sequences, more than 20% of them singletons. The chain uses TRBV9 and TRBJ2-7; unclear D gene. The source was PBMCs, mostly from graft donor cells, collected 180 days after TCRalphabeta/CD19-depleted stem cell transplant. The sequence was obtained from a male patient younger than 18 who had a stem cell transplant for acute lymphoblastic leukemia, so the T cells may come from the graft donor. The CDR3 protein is CASSAGATYEQYF. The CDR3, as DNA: TGTGCCAGCAGCGCCGGAGCAACCTACGAGCAGTACTTC.